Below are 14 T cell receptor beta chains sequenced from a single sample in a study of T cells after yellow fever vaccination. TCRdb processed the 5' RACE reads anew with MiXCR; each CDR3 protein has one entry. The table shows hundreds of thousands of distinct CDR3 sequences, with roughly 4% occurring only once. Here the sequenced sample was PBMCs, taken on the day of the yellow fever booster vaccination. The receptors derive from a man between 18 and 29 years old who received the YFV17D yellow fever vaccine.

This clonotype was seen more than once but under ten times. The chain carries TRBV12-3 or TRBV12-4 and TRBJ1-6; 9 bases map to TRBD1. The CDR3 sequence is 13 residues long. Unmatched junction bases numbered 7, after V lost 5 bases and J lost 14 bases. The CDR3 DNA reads TGTGCCAGCAGTCCACTGGACAGGGGATCCCTCCACTTT. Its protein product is CASSPLDRGSLHF.

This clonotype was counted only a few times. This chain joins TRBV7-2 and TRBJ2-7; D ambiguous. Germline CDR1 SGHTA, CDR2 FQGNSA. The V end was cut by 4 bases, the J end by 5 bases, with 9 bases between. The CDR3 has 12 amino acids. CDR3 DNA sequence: TGTGCCAGCAGCTCCCTGTTGGACGAGCAGTACTTC. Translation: CASSSLLDEQYF.

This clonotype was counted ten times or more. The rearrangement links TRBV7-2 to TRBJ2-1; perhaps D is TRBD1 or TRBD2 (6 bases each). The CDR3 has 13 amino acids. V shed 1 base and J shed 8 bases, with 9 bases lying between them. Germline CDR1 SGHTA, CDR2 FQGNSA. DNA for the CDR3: TGTGCCAGCAGCTTAGTAAGGGGGGATGAGCAGTTCTTC. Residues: CASSLVRGDEQFF.

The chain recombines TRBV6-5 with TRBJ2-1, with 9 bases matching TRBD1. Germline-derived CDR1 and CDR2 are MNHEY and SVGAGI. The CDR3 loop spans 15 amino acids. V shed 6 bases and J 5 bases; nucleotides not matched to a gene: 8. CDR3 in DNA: TGTGCCAGCAGCCACCGGGACAGGGCCCACAATGAGCAGTTCTTC. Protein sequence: CASSHRDRAHNEQFF.

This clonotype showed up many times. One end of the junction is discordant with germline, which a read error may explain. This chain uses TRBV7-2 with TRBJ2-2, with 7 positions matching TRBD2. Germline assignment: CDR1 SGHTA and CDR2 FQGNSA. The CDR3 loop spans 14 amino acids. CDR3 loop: CASSSSGNTGELFF. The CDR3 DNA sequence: TGCGCCAGCAGCTCTAGCGGTAACACCGGGGAGCTGTTTTTT.

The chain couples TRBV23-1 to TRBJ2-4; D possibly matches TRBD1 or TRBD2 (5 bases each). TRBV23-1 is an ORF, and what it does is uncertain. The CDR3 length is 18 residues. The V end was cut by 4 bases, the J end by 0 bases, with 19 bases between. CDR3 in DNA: TGCGCCAGCAGTCTTCCCGCCAGGGACCCCTTAGCCAAAAACATTCAGTACTTC. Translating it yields CASSLPARDPLAKNIQYF.

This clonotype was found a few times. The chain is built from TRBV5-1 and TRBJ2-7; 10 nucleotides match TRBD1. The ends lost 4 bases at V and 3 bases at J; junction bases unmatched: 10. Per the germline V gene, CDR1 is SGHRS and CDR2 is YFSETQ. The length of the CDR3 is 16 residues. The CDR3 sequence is CASSDRRDRGFYEQYF. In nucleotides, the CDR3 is TGCGCCAGCAGCGACCGAAGGGACAGGGGCTTCTACGAGCAGTACTTC.

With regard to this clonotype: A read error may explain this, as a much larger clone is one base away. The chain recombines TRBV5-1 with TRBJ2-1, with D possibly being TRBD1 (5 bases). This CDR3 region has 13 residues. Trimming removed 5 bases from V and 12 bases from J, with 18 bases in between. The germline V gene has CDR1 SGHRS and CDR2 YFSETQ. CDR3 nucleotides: TGCGCCAGCAGGCCAGGGTTGGCGGATGGGCAGTTCTTC. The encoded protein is CASRPGLADGQFF.

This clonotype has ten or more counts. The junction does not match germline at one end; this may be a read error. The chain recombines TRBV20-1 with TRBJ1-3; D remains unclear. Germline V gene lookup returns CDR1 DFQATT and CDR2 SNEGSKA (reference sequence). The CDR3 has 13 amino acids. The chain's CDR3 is CSGRHHSGNTIYF. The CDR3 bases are TGCAGTGGTAGACACCACTCTGGAAACACCATATATTTT.

The CDR3 DNA follows: TGTGCCAGCAGCTTATTTGTCTCCAGGGGAAGTCAGCCCCAGCATTTT. Translating gives CASSLFVSRGSQPQHF. The V call is TRBV7-2, the J call TRBJ1-5; the D gene is possibly TRBD1 (6 bases). Per the germline V gene, CDR1 is SGHTA and CDR2 is FQGNSA. V lost 2 bases and J 6 bases, leaving 17 bases between the germline ends. The CDR3 spans 16 residues.

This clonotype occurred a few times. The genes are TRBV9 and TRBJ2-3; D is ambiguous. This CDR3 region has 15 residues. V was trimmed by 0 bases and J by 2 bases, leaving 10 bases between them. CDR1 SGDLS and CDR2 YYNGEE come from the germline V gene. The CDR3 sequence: CASSVGWGFTDTQYF. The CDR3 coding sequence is TGTGCCAGCAGCGTAGGTTGGGGATTCACAGATACGCAGTATTTT.

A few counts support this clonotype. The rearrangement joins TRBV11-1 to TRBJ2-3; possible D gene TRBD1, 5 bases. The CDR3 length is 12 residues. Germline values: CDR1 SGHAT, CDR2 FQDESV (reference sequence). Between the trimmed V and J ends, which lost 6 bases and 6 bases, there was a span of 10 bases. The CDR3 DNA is TGTGCCAGCAGATCAGGGTTGGATACGCAGTATTTT. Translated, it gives CASRSGLDTQYF. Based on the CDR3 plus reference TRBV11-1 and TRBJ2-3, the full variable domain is EAEVAQSPRYKITEKSQAVAFWCDPISGHATLYWYRQILGQGPELLVQFQDESVVDDSQLPKDRFSAERLKGVDSTLKIQPAELGDSAMYLCASRSGLDTQYFGPGTRLTVL.

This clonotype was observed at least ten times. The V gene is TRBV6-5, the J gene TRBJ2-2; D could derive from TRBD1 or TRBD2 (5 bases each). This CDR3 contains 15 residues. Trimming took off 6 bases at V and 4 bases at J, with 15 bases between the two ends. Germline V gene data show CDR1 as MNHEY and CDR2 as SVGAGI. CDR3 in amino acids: CASSHGPGPTGELFF. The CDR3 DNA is TGTGCCAGCAGCCACGGACCGGGGCCCACCGGGGAGCTGTTTTTT.

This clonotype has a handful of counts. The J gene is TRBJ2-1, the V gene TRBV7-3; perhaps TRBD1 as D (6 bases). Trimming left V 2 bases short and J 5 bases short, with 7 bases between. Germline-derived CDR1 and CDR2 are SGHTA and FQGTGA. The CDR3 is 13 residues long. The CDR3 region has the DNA TGTGCCAGCAGCTTATACAGGGACAATGAGCAGTTCTTC. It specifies CASSLYRDNEQFF.